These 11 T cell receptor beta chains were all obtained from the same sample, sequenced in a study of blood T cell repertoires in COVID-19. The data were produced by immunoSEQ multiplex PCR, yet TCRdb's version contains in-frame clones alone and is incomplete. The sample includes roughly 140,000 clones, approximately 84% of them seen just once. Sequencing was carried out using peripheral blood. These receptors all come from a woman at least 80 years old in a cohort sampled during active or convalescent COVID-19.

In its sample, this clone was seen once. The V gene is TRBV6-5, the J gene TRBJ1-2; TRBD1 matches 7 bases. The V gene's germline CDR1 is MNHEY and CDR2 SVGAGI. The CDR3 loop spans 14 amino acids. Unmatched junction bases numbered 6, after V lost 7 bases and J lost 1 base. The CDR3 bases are TGTGCCAGCAAAAAACAGGGGATTAACTATGGCTACACCTTC. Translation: CASKKQGINYGYTF.

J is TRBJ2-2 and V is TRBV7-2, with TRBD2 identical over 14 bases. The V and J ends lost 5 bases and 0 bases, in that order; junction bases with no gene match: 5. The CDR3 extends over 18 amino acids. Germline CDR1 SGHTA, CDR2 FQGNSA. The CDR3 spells CASSPGLAGASNTGELFF. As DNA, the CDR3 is TGTGCCAGCAGCCCGGGACTAGCGGGGGCCTCGAACACCGGGGAGCTGTTTTTT. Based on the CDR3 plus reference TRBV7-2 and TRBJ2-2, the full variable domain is GAGVSQSPSNKVTEKGKDVELRCDPISGHTALYWYRQSLGQGLEFLIYFQGNSAPDKSGLPSDRFSAERTGGSVSTLTIQRTQQEDSAVYLCASSPGLAGASNTGELFFGEGSRLTVL.

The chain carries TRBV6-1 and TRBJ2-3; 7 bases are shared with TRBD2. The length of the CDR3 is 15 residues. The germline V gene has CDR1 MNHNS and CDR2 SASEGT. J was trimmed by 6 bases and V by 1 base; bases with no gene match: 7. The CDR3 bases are TGTGCCAGCAGTGAAGGTTTAGCGGGTTTGGATACGCAGTATTTT. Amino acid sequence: CASSEGLAGLDTQYF.

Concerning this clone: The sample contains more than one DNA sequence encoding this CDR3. CDR3 residues: CASSLGTGNEKLFF. The CDR3 region has the DNA TGCGCCAGCAGCTTGGGGACAGGAAATGAAAAACTGTTTTTT. The chain is built from TRBV5-1 and TRBJ1-4; 7 bases map to TRBD1. J gave up 5 bases and V 0 bases, and 1 base lay outside the gene matches. The CDR3 consists of 14 residues. The germline V gene has CDR1 SGHRS and CDR2 YFSETQ.

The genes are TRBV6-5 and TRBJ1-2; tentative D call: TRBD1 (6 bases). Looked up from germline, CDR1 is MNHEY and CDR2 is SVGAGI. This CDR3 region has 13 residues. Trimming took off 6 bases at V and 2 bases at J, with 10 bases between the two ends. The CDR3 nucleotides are TGTGCCAGCAGACGTCAGGGGAACTATGGCTACACCTTC. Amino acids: CASRRQGNYGYTF.

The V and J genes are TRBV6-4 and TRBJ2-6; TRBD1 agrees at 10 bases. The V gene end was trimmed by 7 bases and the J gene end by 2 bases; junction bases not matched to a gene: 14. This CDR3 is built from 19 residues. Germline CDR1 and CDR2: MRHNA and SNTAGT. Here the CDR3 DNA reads TGTGCCAGCATCAACGACCGGGACAGGGGCCACCCTGGGGCCAACGTCCTGACTTTC. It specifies CASINDRDRGHPGANVLTF.

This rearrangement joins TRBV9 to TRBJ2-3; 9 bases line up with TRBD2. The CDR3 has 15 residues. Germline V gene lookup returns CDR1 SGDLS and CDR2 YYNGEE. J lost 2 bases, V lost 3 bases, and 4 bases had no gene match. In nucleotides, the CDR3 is TGTGCCAGCAGCGCAAGGACTAGCGCCACAGATACGCAGTATTTT. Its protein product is CASSARTSATDTQYF.

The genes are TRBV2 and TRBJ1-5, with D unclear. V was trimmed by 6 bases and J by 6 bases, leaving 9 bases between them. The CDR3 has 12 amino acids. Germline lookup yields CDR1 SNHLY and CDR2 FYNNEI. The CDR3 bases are TGTGCCAGCAGCGAGGGAACTCAGCCCCAGCATTTT. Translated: CASSEGTQPQHF. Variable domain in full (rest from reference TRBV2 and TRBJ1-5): EPEVTQTPSHQVTQMGQEVILRCVPISNHLYFYWYRQILGQKVEFLVSFYNNEISEKSEIFDDQFSVERPDGSNFTLKIRSTKLEDSAMYFCASSEGTQPQHFGDGTRLSIL.

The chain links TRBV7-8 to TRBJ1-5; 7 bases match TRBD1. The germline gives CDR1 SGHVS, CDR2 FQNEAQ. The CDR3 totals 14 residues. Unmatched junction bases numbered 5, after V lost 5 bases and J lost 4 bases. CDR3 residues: CASSRTGPNQPQHF. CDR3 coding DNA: TGTGCCAGCAGCCGGACAGGACCTAATCAGCCCCAGCATTTT.

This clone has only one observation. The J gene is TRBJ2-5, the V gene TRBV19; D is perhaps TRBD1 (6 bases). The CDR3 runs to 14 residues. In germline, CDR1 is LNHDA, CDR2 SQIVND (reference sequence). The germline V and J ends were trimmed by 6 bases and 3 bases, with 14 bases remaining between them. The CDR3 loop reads CASSTDRLEETQYF. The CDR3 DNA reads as TGTGCCAGTAGCACGGACAGATTAGAAGAGACCCAGTACTTC. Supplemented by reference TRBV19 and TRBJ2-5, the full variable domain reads DGGITQSPKYLFRKEGQNVTLSCEQNLNHDAMYWYRQDPGQGLRLIYYSQIVNDFQKGDIAEGYSVSREKKESFPLTVTSAQKNPTAFYLCASSTDRLEETQYFGPGTRLLVL.

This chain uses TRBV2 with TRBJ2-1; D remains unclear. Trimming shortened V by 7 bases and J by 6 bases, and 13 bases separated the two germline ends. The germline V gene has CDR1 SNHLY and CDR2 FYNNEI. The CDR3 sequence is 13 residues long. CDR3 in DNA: TGTGCCAGCAAGGCGAACAGCCTCAATGAGCAGTTCTTC. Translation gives CASKANSLNEQFF.